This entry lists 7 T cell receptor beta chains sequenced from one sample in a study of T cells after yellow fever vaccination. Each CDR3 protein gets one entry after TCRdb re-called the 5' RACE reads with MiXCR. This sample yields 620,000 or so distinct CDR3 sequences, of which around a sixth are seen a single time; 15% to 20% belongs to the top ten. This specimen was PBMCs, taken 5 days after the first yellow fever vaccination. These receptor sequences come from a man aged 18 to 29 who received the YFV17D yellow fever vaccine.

The CDR3 DNA is TGTGCCAGCCGCTCACAGGACAGGGGCCCAGATACGCAGTATTTT. This sequence encodes CASRSQDRGPDTQYF. V is TRBV28 and J is TRBJ2-3; 9 nucleotides match TRBD1. Germline loops: CDR1 MDHEN, CDR2 SYDVKM. The V and J ends lost 8 bases and 4 bases, in that order; junction bases with no gene match: 10. CDR3 length: 15 residues. The full variable domain, in which reference TRBV28 and TRBJ2-3 provide the parts outside the CDR3, is DVKVTQSSRYLVKRTGEKVFLECVQDMDHENMFWYRQDPGLGLRLIYFSYDVKMKEKGDIPEGYSVSREKKERFSLILESASTNQTSMYLCASRSQDRGPDTQYFGPGTRLTVL.

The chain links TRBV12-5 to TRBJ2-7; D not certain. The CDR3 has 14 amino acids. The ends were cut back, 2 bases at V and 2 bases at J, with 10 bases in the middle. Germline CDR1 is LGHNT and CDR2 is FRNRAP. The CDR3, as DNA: TGTGCTAGTGGTTTGACCCCTTCCCCCTACGAGCAGTACGTC. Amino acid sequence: CASGLTPSPYEQYV.

The CDR3 loop is CASSYGPGTDTQYF. In nucleotides, the CDR3 is TGTGCCAGCAGCTATGGACCTGGCACAGATACGCAGTATTTT. V usage is TRBV5-4 and J usage is TRBJ2-3; D is undetermined. CDR1 SGHNT and CDR2 YYREEE come from the germline V gene (reference sequence). Deletions cut 3 bases from V and 1 base from J, with 9 bases between. CDR3 length equals 14 residues.

CDR3 amino acids: CASSYLSANFNYGYTF. Written as DNA, the CDR3 is TGTGCCAGCAGTTACTTGTCAGCCAATTTTAACTATGGCTACACCTTC. This chain links TRBV6-5 with TRBJ1-2; D remains unclear. Germline V CDR1 and CDR2: MNHEY, SVGAGI. V lost 1 base to trimming and J lost 1 base, with 13 bases between them. CDR3 length equals 16 residues.

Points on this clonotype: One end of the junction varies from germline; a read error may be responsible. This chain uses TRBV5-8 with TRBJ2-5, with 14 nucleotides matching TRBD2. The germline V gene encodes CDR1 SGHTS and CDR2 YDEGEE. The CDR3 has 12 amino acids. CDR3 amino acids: CASSSEGTSGGF. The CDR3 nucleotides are TGTGCCAGCAGCTCAGAGGGGACTAGCGGGGGTTTC.

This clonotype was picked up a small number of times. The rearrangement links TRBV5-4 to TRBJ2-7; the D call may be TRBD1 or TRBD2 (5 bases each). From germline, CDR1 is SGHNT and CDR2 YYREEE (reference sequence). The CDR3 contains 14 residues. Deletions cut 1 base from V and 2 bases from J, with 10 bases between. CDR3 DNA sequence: TGTGCCAGCAGCTTGTATCAGGGACCCTACGAGCAGTACGTC. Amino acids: CASSLYQGPYEQYV.

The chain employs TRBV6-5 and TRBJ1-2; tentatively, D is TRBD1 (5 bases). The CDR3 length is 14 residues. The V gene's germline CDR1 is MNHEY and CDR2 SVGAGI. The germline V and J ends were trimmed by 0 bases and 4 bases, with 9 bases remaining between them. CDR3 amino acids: CASSYSRGSYGYTF. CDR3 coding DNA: TGTGCCAGCAGTTACTCGAGGGGCAGCTATGGCTACACCTTC.